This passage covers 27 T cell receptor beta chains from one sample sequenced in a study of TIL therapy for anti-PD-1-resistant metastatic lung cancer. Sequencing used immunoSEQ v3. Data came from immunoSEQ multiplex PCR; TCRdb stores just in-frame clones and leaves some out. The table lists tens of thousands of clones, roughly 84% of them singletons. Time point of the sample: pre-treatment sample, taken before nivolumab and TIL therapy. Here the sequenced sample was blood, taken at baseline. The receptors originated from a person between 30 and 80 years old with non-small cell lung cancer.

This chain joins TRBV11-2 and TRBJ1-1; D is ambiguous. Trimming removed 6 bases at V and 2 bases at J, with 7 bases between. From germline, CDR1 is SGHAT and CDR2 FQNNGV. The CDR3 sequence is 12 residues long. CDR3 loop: CASSNQNTEAFF. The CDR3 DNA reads TGTGCCAGCAGTAATCAAAACACTGAAGCTTTCTTT.

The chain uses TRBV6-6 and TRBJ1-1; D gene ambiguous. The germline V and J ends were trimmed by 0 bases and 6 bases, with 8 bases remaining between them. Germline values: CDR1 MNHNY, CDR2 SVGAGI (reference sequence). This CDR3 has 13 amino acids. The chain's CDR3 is CASSYSAVAEAFF. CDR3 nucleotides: TGTGCCAGCAGTTACTCAGCGGTGGCTGAAGCTTTCTTT.

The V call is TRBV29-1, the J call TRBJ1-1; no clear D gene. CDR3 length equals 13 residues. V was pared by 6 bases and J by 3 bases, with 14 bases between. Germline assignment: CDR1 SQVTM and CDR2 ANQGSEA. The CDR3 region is CSVKRELDTEAFF. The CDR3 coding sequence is TGCAGCGTAAAACGGGAGTTGGACACTGAAGCTTTCTTT.

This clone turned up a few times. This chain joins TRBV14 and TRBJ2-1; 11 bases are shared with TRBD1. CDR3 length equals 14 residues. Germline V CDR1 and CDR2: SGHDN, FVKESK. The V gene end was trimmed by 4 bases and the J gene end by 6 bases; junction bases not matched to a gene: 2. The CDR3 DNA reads TGTGCCAGCAGCCCCGGGACAGGGGGCAATGAGCAGTTCTTC. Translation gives CASSPGTGGNEQFF.

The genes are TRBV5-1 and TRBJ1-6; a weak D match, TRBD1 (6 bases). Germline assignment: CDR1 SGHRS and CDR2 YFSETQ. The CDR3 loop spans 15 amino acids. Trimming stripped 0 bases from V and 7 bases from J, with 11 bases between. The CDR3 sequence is CASSLEGEKNSPLHF. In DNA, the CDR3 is TGCGCCAGCAGCTTGGAGGGGGAGAAGAATTCACCCCTCCACTTT. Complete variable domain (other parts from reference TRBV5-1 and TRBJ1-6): KAGVTQTPRYLIKTRGQQVTLSCSPISGHRSVSWYQQTPGQGLQFLFEYFSETQRNKGNFPGRFSGRQFSNSRSEMNVSTLELGDSALYLCASSLEGEKNSPLHFGNGTRLTVT.

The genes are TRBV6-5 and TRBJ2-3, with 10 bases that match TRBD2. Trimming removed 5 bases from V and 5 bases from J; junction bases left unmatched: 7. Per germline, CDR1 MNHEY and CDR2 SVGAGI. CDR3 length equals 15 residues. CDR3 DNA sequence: TGTGCCAGCAGTCCTCTTAGCGGGGGGCAAGATACGCAGTATTTT. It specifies CASSPLSGGQDTQYF.

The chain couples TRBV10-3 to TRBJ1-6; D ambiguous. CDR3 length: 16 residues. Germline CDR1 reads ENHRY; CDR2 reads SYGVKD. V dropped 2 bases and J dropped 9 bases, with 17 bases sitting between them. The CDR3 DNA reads TGTGCCATCAGTGAGAGTTCTGGCCCCCGGTCTTCACCCCTCCACTTT. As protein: CAISESSGPRSSPLHF.

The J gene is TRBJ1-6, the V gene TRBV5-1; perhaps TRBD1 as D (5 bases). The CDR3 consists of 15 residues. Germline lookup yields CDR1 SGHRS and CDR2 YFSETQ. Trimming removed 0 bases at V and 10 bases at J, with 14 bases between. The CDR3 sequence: CASSLEGAVGSPLHF. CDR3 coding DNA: TGCGCCAGCAGCTTGGAAGGGGCAGTAGGGTCACCCCTCCACTTT.

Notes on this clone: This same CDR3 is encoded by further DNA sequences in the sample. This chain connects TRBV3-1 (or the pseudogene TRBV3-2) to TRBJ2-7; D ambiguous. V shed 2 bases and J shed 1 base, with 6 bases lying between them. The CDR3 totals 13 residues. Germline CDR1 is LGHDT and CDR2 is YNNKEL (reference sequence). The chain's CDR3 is CASSQQNSYEQYF. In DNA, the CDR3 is TGTGCCAGCAGCCAACAGAATTCCTACGAGCAGTACTTC.

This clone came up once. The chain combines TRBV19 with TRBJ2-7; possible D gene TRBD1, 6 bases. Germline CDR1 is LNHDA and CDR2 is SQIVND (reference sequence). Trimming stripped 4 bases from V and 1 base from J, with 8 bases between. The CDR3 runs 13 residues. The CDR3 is CASSNQGSYEQYF. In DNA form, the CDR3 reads TGTGCCAGTAGTAACCAGGGGTCCTACGAGCAGTACTTC.

The DNA for the CDR3 is TGTGCCTGGAGCCAGGGGGATTTAAGAAACACCATATATTTT. It yields the protein CAWSQGDLRNTIYF. This chain uses TRBV30 with TRBJ1-3, with 7 nucleotides matching TRBD1. The CDR3 is 14 amino acids. Germline lookup yields CDR1 GTSNPN and CDR2 SVGIG (reference sequence). J lost 5 bases, V lost 3 bases, and 7 bases had no gene match.

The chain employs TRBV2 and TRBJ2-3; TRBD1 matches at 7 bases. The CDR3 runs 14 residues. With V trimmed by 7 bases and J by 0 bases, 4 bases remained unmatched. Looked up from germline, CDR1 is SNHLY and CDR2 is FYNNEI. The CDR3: CASKQGISTDTQYF. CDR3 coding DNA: TGTGCCAGCAAACAGGGGATTAGCACAGATACGCAGTATTTT.

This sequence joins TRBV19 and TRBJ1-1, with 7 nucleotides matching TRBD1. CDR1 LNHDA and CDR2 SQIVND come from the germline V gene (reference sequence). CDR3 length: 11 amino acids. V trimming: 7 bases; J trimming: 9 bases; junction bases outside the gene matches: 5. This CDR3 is CASMGGQKAFF. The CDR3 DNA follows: TGTGCCAGTATGGGGGGACAGAAAGCTTTCTTT.

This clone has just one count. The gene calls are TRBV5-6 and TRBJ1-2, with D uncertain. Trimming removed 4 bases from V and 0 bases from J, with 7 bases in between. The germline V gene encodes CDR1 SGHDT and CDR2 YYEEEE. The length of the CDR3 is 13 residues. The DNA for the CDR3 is TGTGCCAGCAGCGGAGGAGCTAACTATGGCTACACCTTC. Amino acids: CASSGGANYGYTF.

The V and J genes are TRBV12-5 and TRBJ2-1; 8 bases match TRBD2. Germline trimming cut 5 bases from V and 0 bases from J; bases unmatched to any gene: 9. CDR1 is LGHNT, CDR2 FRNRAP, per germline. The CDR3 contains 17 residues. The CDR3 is CASGRVSGMNSYNEQFF. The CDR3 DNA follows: TGTGCTAGTGGTCGAGTTAGCGGGATGAACTCCTACAATGAGCAGTTCTTC.

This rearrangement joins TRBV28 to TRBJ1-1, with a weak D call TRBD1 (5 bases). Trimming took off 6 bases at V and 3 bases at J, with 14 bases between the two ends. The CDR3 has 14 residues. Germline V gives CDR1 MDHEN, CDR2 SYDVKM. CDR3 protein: CASSLQVMYTEAFF. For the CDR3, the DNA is TGTGCCAGCAGCTTACAGGTTATGTACACTGAAGCTTTCTTT.

The CDR3 reads CASSELADSYNEQFF. The CDR3, as DNA: TGTGCCAGCAGCGAGCTAGCGGACTCCTACAATGAGCAGTTCTTC. The chain joins TRBV9 to TRBJ2-1, with 7 bases matching TRBD2. Germline V gene sequence: CDR1 SGDLS, CDR2 YYNGEE. The CDR3 has 15 amino acids. V gave up 3 bases and J gave up 0 bases; unmatched junction bases: 3.

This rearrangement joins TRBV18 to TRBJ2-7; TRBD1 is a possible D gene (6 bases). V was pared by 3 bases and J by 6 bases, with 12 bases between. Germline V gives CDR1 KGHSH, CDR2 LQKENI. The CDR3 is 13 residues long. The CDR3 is CASSPLQGSEQYF. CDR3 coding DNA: TGTGCCAGCTCACCGTTACAGGGAAGCGAGCAGTACTTC.

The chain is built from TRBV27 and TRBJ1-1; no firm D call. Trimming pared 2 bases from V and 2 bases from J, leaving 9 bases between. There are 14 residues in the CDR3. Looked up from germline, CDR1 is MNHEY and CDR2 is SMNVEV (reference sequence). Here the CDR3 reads CASSLVWGNTEAFF. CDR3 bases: TGTGCCAGCAGTTTAGTTTGGGGAAACACTGAAGCTTTCTTT.

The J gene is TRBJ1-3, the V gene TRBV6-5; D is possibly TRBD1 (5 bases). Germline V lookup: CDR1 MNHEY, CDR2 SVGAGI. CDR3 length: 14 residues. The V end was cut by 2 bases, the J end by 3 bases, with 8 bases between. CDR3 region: CASSYGTHGNTIYF. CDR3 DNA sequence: TGTGCCAGCAGTTACGGGACCCATGGAAACACCATATATTTT.

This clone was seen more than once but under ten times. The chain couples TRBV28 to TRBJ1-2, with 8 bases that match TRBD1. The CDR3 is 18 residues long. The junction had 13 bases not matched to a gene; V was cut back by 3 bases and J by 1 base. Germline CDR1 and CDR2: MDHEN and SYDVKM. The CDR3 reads CASSLLRNGQGLNYGYTF. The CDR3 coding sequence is TGTGCCAGCAGTTTGTTGCGAAACGGACAGGGACTTAACTATGGCTACACCTTC.

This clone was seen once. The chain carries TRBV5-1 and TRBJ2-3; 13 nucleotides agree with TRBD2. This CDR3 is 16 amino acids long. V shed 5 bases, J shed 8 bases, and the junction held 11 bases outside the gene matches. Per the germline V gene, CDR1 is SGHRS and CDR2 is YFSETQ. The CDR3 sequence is CASRQTTSGGAGTQYF. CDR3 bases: TGCGCCAGCAGACAGACTACTAGCGGGGGGGCCGGTACGCAGTATTTT.

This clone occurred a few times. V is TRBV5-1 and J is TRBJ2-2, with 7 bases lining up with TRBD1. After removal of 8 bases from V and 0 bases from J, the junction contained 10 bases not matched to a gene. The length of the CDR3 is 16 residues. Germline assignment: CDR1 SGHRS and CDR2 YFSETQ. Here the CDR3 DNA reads TGCGCCAGTTGGACAGGCTCGGCGACGAACACCGGGGAGCTGTTTTTT. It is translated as CASWTGSATNTGELFF.

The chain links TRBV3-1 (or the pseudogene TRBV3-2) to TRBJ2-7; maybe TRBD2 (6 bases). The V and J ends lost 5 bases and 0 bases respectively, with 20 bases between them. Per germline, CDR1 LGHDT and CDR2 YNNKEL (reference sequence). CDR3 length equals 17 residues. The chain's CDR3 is CASSEDFQRALSYEQYF. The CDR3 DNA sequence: TGTGCCAGCAGCGAGGACTTCCAGCGGGCCCTCTCCTACGAGCAGTACTTC.

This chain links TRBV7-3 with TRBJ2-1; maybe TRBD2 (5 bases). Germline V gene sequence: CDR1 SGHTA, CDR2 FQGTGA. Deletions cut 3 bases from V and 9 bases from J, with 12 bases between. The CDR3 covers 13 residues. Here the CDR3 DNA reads TGTGCCAGCAGCTTTCCCCCGGGATTTGAGCAGTTCTTC. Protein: CASSFPPGFEQFF.

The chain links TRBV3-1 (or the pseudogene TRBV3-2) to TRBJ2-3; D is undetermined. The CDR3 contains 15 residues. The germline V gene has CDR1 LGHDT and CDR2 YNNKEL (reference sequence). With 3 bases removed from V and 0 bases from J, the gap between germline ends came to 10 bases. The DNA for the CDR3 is TGTGCCAGCAGCCATTTTAGAGCTAGCACAGATACGCAGTATTTT. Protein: CASSHFRASTDTQYF.

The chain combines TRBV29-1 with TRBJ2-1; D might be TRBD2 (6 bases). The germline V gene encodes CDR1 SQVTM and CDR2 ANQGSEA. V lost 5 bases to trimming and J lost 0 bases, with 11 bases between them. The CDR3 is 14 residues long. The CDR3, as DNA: TGCAGCGTTCCGGGACTCCTCTCCTACAATGAGCAGTTCTTC. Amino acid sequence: CSVPGLLSYNEQFF.